These 32 T cell receptor beta chains were all obtained from the same sample, sequenced in a study of T-cell memory formation after mild COVID-19. Via MiXCR, TCRdb re-called the 5' RACE reads, giving one row per CDR3 protein. This sample carries approximately 350,000 distinct CDR3 sequences, approximately 15% of them seen once, and the ten largest clones take roughly 22%. The sequencing sample was made of PBMCs or a T cell subset sorted from them (not recorded which). Receptor source: a man aged 18 to 30 who had mild COVID-19 (a few samples of this study predate the infection). Cell type and time point are not known.

The V call is TRBV15, the J call TRBJ2-3; D gene uncertain. The CDR3 has 13 amino acids. V lost 0 bases and J 5 bases, leaving 6 bases between the germline ends. Germline CDR1 reads LNHNV; CDR2 reads YYDKDF (reference sequence). The CDR3 spells CATSRDFGDTQYF. CDR3 nucleotide sequence: TGTGCCACCAGCAGAGATTTTGGAGATACGCAGTATTTT.

This rearrangement joins TRBV5-1 to TRBJ2-5; D tentatively reads TRBD1 or TRBD2 (5 bases each). V was trimmed by 2 bases and J by 3 bases, leaving 11 bases between them. Germline assignment: CDR1 SGHRS and CDR2 YFSETQ. The CDR3 totals 14 residues. The CDR3 loop reads CASSLAGTEETQYF. CDR3 DNA: TGCGCCAGCAGCTTAGCCGGGACCGAAGAGACCCAGTACTTC.

This clonotype turned up a few times. V is TRBV4-1 and J is TRBJ2-7; D possibly matches TRBD1 or TRBD2 (6 bases each). V was trimmed by 4 bases and J by 5 bases, leaving 24 bases between them. Germline-derived CDR1 and CDR2 are MGHRA and YSYEKL. The CDR3 length is 17 residues. CDR3 sequence reads: CASSLRPQGGFSNEQYF. The DNA of the CDR3 is TGCGCCAGCAGCCTGAGACCACAGGGAGGTTTTTCCAACGAGCAGTACTTC.

This chain joins TRBV27 and TRBJ1-5; 8 bases align to TRBD1. Germline trimming cut 9 bases from V and 6 bases from J; bases unmatched to any gene: 4. Germline-derived CDR1 and CDR2 are MNHEY and SMNVEV (reference sequence). The CDR3 is 12 residues long. For the CDR3, the DNA is TGTGCCAGTAAAGACAGGGGTCAGCCCCAGCATTTT. Protein sequence: CASKDRGQPQHF.

The chain carries TRBV6-5 and TRBJ2-2, with D possibly being TRBD2 (5 bases). Trimming removed 6 bases at V and 6 bases at J, with 8 bases between. Germline CDR1 and CDR2: MNHEY and SVGAGI. This CDR3 is 12 amino acids long. CDR3 sequence reads: CASSSGAGELFF. The CDR3 DNA reads as TGTGCCAGCAGCTCCGGGGCCGGGGAGCTGTTTTTT.

This clonotype was counted only a few times. The chain uses TRBV6-2 or TRBV6-3 and TRBJ2-1; D remains unclear. V lost 7 bases and J 8 bases, leaving 12 bases between the germline ends. Germline-derived CDR1 and CDR2 are MNHEY and SVGEGT. The CDR3 is 12 amino acids. The CDR3 spells CASTTLDDEQFF. CDR3 coding DNA: TGTGCCAGCACGACCCTCGATGATGAGCAGTTCTTC.

Many counts were recorded for this clonotype. The J gene is TRBJ2-5, the V gene TRBV4-2; 14 bases match TRBD2. V trimming: 6 bases; J trimming: 1 base; junction bases outside the gene matches: 4. Germline V gene lookup returns CDR1 LGHNA and CDR2 YNFKEQ. The CDR3 runs to 16 residues. CDR3 sequence: CASSSGLAGGQETQYF. The DNA of the CDR3 is TGTGCCAGCAGTAGCGGACTAGCGGGGGGCCAAGAGACCCAGTACTTC.

This clonotype was seen a handful of times. The chain combines TRBV6-5 with TRBJ2-1; weak D call: TRBD2 (6 bases). The CDR3 is 15 residues long. With 5 bases removed from V and 5 bases from J, the gap between germline ends came to 16 bases. Germline V gene data show CDR1 as MNHEY and CDR2 as SVGAGI. This chain's CDR3 is CASSRRGGSNNEQFF. CDR3 nucleotide sequence: TGTGCCAGCAGTCGCCGTGGAGGGAGCAACAATGAGCAGTTCTTC.

In its sample, this clonotype was seen a few times. The J gene is TRBJ2-1, the V gene TRBV20-1; no firm D call. This CDR3 has 13 amino acids. Germline CDR1 and CDR2: DFQATT and SNEGSKA (reference sequence). The V end was cut by 7 bases, the J end by 3 bases, with 13 bases between. CDR3 region: CSVQESFYNEQFF. CDR3 nucleotide sequence: TGCAGTGTCCAGGAGTCCTTCTACAATGAGCAGTTCTTC.

The table lists this clonotype with a few counts. CDR3 region: CASSPGTGSDEQFF. The CDR3 coding sequence is TGTGCCAGCAGCCCCGGGACAGGTTCGGATGAGCAGTTCTTC. V is TRBV2 and J is TRBJ2-1; 8 positions agree with TRBD1. The CDR3 covers 14 residues. Trimming cost V 6 bases and J 8 bases; bases outside gene matches: 9. Germline V CDR1 and CDR2: SNHLY, FYNNEI.

This clonotype occurred many times. The J gene is TRBJ2-7, the V gene TRBV4-3; D might be TRBD1 or TRBD2, each matching 6 bases. Trimming left V 2 bases short and J 4 bases short, with 15 bases between. The CDR3 sequence is 15 residues long. CDR1 and CDR2 from the germline V gene are LGHNA and YSLEER. This CDR3 reads CASSQRWGATYEQYF. Here the CDR3 DNA reads TGCGCCAGCAGCCAAAGATGGGGGGCCACATACGAGCAGTACTTC.

The rearrangement joins TRBV4-3 to TRBJ1-2; perhaps TRBD1 as D (6 bases). Germline lookup yields CDR1 LGHNA and CDR2 YSLEER. Trimming stripped 0 bases from V and 1 base from J, with 12 bases between. This CDR3 has 16 residues. This CDR3 is CASSQEGGGLNYGYTF. The CDR3 region has the DNA TGCGCCAGCAGCCAAGAGGGCGGGGGGCTTAACTATGGCTACACCTTC.

The sample holds a few counts of this clonotype. The CDR3 bases are TGTGCCAGCAAGGGGGAGGGGAACACTGAAGCTTTCTTT. Translating it yields CASKGEGNTEAFF. The V gene is TRBV7-9, the J gene TRBJ1-1; D perhaps matches TRBD1 (6 bases). Trimming removed 7 bases at V and 1 base at J, with 10 bases between. CDR3 length equals 13 residues. Germline loops: CDR1 SEHNR, CDR2 FQNEAQ (reference sequence). Full variable domain (outside the CDR3, taken from reference TRBV7-9 and TRBJ1-1): DTGVSQNPRHKITKRGQNVTFRCDPISEHNRLYWYRQTLGQGPEFLTYFQNEAQLEKSRLLSDRFSAERPKGSFSTLEIQRTEQGDSAMYLCASKGEGNTEAFFGQGTRLTVV.

For the CDR3, the DNA is TGTGCCAGCAGCTTATACGGGCCCCGGGCACCCCTCCACTTT. Residues: CASSLYGPRAPLHF. This chain links TRBV7-2 with TRBJ1-6; D remains unclear. The CDR3 has 14 residues. Germline V gives CDR1 SGHTA, CDR2 FQGNSA. V was cut by 2 bases and J by 11 bases, with 13 bases left in between.

The V and J genes are TRBV10-3 and TRBJ1-1, with D uncertain. CDR3 length equals 12 residues. The germline V gene has CDR1 ENHRY and CDR2 SYGVKD. V was clipped by 6 bases and J by 4 bases, with 9 bases between them. This chain's CDR3 is CAIREMGTEAFF. The DNA for the CDR3 is TGTGCCATCAGGGAAATGGGCACTGAAGCTTTCTTT.

This clonotype was seen only a few times. The chain couples TRBV6-1 to TRBJ2-5; TRBD2 matches 7 bases. Germline assignment: CDR1 MNHNS and CDR2 SASEGT. With V trimmed by 6 bases and J by 4 bases, 5 bases remained unmatched. This CDR3 contains 13 residues. CDR3 in amino acids: CASRRGGGETQYF. The CDR3 coding sequence is TGTGCCAGCAGGCGCGGGGGAGGAGAGACCCAGTACTTC.

The V gene is TRBV19, the J gene TRBJ1-1; no reliable D call. CDR1 LNHDA and CDR2 SQIVND come from the germline V gene (reference sequence). V was cut by 7 bases and J by 1 base, with 10 bases left in between. This CDR3 is built from 13 residues. For the CDR3, the DNA is TGTGCCAGTACCTTGGGGAAGAACACTGAAGCTTTCTTT. This translates into CASTLGKNTEAFF.

The chain's CDR3 is CASRLTSTGTTEAFF. CDR3 DNA: TGTGCCAGCAGACTGACTTCGACAGGGACTACTGAAGCTTTCTTT. V is TRBV6-5 and J is TRBJ1-1, with 7 bases matching TRBD1. The CDR3 is 15 residues long. The germline CDR1 and CDR2 sequences are MNHEY and SVGAGI. V dropped 6 bases and J dropped 5; count of bases not matched to a gene: 12.

The chain combines TRBV21-1 with TRBJ2-3; the DNA was not used to check the table's D call, TRBD1. TRBV21-1 is termed a pseudogene. This CDR3 comprises 16 residues. The CDR3 loop reads CASSKVEGAVADTQYF. The DNA for the CDR3 is TGTGCCAGCAGCAAAGTTGAGGGGGCTGTAGCAGATACGCAGTATTTT.

This clonotype was detected a few times. CDR3 in amino acids: CASRGLVSLDTQYF. The CDR3 DNA sequence: TGTGCCAGCAGGGGACTAGTTTCGCTAGATACGCAGTATTTT. The chain joins TRBV12-3 or TRBV12-4 to TRBJ2-3, with TRBD2 matching over 8 bases. The CDR3 is 14 amino acids. The V and J ends lost 6 bases and 5 bases, in that order; junction bases with no gene match: 7.

This chain uses TRBV7-2 with TRBJ1-2, with a possible D match to TRBD1 (5 bases). Trimming stripped 4 bases from V and 3 bases from J, with 15 bases between. The CDR3 covers 15 residues. Germline CDR1 and CDR2: SGHTA and FQGNSA. CDR3: CASSSGGRGDYGYTF. The CDR3 nucleotides read TGTGCCAGCAGCTCTGGGGGTCGGGGAGACTATGGCTACACCTTC.

Many counts were recorded for this clonotype. This chain uses TRBV6-5 with TRBJ2-1, with 8 nucleotides matching TRBD2. This CDR3 is 12 amino acids long. Per the germline V gene, CDR1 is MNHEY and CDR2 is SVGAGI. The V gene end was trimmed by 6 bases and the J gene end by 10 bases; junction bases not matched to a gene: 5. The CDR3 region has the DNA TGTGCCAGCAGCCGGAGCGGGAGAGAGCAGTTCTTC. Translation gives CASSRSGREQFF.

This clonotype was counted many times. The chain employs TRBV23-1 and TRBJ1-6; TRBD1 matches 11 bases. TRBV23-1 qualifies as an ORF whose function is uncertain. The CDR3 has 18 amino acids. With 0 bases clipped from V and 4 bases from J, the junction kept 5 bases outside the gene matches. The CDR3 sequence is CASSQSVRDRGYNSPLHF. The CDR3 DNA reads as TGCGCCAGCAGTCAATCGGTCCGGGACAGGGGGTATAATTCACCCCTCCACTTT.

This clonotype was counted between two and nine times. This rearrangement joins TRBV6-5 to TRBJ1-5; possibly TRBD1 for D (5 bases). This CDR3 is built from 14 residues. CDR1 is MNHEY, CDR2 SVGAGI, per germline. Trimming removed 5 bases from V and 3 bases from J, with 11 bases in between. This CDR3 is CASSPRQFNQPQHF. The CDR3 DNA reads TGTGCCAGCAGTCCGCGACAGTTCAATCAGCCCCAGCATTTT.

This clonotype was counted between two and nine times. V usage is TRBV6-1 and J usage is TRBJ2-4; D remains ambiguous. This CDR3 has 14 residues. Trimming stripped 8 bases from V and 0 bases from J, with 11 bases between. Germline-derived CDR1 and CDR2 are MNHNS and SASEGT. The CDR3 sequence is CASAGLLAKNIQYF. The CDR3 coding sequence is TGTGCCAGCGCCGGTCTACTAGCCAAAAACATTCAGTACTTC.

This clonotype was detected once. The chain recombines TRBV6-6 with TRBJ1-2; D remains unclear. In germline, CDR1 is MNHNY, CDR2 SVGAGI (reference sequence). Trimming took 2 bases from V and 8 from J, leaving 6 bases between them. The CDR3 runs to 11 residues. This chain's CDR3 is CASSYREGYTF. The CDR3 nucleotides are TGTGCCAGCAGTTACAGGGAAGGCTACACCTTC.

This clonotype has ten or more counts. CDR3 amino acids: CSRVTNEKLFF. The CDR3, as DNA: TGCAGTAGGGTGACTAATGAAAAACTGTTTTTT. The chain uses TRBV20-1 and TRBJ1-4; no clear D gene. The ends were cut back, 8 bases at V and 2 bases at J, with 6 bases in the middle. Germline CDR1 is DFQATT and CDR2 is SNEGSKA (reference sequence). The CDR3 sequence is 11 residues long.

This clonotype turned up a few times. The chain recombines TRBV27 with TRBJ2-7; 7 nucleotides agree with TRBD1. V lost 2 bases and J lost 3; bases outside the gene matches: 4. There are 14 residues in the CDR3. Germline V gene data show CDR1 as MNHEY and CDR2 as SMNVEV (reference sequence). The CDR3 reads CASSLNWDSYEQYF. CDR3 sequence (DNA): TGTGCCAGCAGTTTAAACTGGGACAGCTACGAGCAGTACTTC.

This clonotype was detected ten times or more. The chain uses TRBV5-1 and TRBJ2-5; maybe TRBD2 (7 bases). The V end was cut by 4 bases, the J end by 5 bases, with 18 bases between. CDR1 is SGHRS, CDR2 YFSETQ, per germline. The CDR3 has 15 amino acids. The CDR3 nucleotides read TGCGCCAGCAGCCCGGGGGCGGGGGACTGGGAGACCCAGTACTTC. Amino acid sequence: CASSPGAGDWETQYF.

The chain uses TRBV5-1 and TRBJ1-4; 9 bases line up with TRBD1. The junction had 9 bases not matched to a gene; V was cut back by 5 bases and J by 7 bases. The CDR3 loop spans 15 amino acids. Germline V gene lookup returns CDR1 SGHRS and CDR2 YFSETQ. CDR3 sequence reads: CASRTGTGFGEKLFF. The DNA for the CDR3 is TGCGCCAGCAGGACCGGGACAGGGTTTGGTGAAAAACTGTTTTTT.

This clonotype was seen a handful of times. The chain has TRBV6-5 and TRBJ1-6; D call uncertain. Germline V lookup: CDR1 MNHEY, CDR2 SVGAGI. The V gene lost 5 bases and the J gene lost 7 bases, with 9 bases spanning the gap. The CDR3 contains 13 residues. DNA of the CDR3: TGTGCCAGCAGTGTTCAGTCGAATTCACCCCTCCACTTT. The encoded protein is CASSVQSNSPLHF.

This clonotype was found a few times. The V call is TRBV5-1, the J call TRBJ2-3; D call uncertain. Germline CDR1 and CDR2: SGHRS and YFSETQ. V lost 4 bases to trimming and J lost 2 bases, with 14 bases between them. The CDR3 covers 15 residues. The CDR3 sequence: CASSPRPPTTDTQYF. In nucleotides, the CDR3 is TGCGCCAGCAGCCCTCGTCCACCAACCACAGATACGCAGTATTTT.